Shown below are 8 T cell receptor beta chains from a single sample sequenced in a study of T cell responses to AZD1222 COVID-19 vaccine. Profiled with immunoSEQ multiplex PCR; TCRdb holds only in-frame clones, not every one. The sample holds some 85,000 clones, about nine tenths seen once. The material sequenced was peripheral blood, taken on day 0 of AZD1222 vaccination. These receptors originate from an adult in good health.

This sequence joins TRBV5-1 and TRBJ2-7; D unclear. CDR3 length: 12 amino acids. Germline CDR1 SGHRS, CDR2 YFSETQ. V was pared by 0 bases and J by 4 bases, with 5 bases between. CDR3 nucleotides: TGCGCCAGCAGCTTGGAAGGTTACGAGCAGTACTTC. This sequence encodes CASSLEGYEQYF.

In regard to this clone: One end of the junction is discordant with germline, which a read error may explain. The CDR3 region is CASSLGGRHTDTQYF. The CDR3 DNA is TGTGCTAGCAGCTTAGGTGGGCGCCATACAGATACGCAGTATTTT. The genes are TRBV7-7 and TRBJ2-3; no clear D gene. The CDR3 covers 15 residues. Germline CDR1 is SSHAT and CDR2 is FNYEAQ (reference sequence).

The chain employs TRBV3-1 (or the pseudogene TRBV3-2) and TRBJ2-5; possibly TRBD2 for D (5 bases). The germline CDR1 and CDR2 sequences are LGHDT and YNNKEL (reference sequence). Between the trimmed V and J ends, which lost 0 bases and 8 bases, there was a span of 10 bases. The length of the CDR3 is 13 residues. The CDR3 protein is CASSQDREGTQYF. DNA of the CDR3: TGTGCCAGCAGCCAAGACAGAGAGGGAACCCAGTACTTC.

The chain combines TRBV19 with TRBJ1-1; D is perhaps TRBD1 (5 bases). This CDR3 is built from 14 residues. The V end was cut by 4 bases, the J end by 1 base, with 10 bases between. The V gene's germline CDR1 is LNHDA and CDR2 SQIVND (reference sequence). In DNA, the CDR3 is TGTGCCAGTAGTAGCTCCGGGGCGAACACTGAAGCTTTCTTT. The encoded protein is CASSSSGANTEAFF. Full variable domain (rest looked up from reference TRBV19 and TRBJ1-1): DGGITQSPKYLFRKEGQNVTLSCEQNLNHDAMYWYRQDPGQGLRLIYYSQIVNDFQKGDIAEGYSVSREKKESFPLTVTSAQKNPTAFYLCASSSSGANTEAFFGQGTRLTVV.

The genes are TRBV19 and TRBJ2-7, with 9 bases matching TRBD1. The V segment lost 3 bases and the J segment 9 bases; nucleotides outside the gene matches: 9. The CDR3 is made up of 14 amino acids. The germline gives CDR1 LNHDA, CDR2 SQIVND (reference sequence). The CDR3 region has the DNA TGTGCCAGTAGTATGGGACAGGGCCTCCTTGGGCAGTACTTC. Its protein product is CASSMGQGLLGQYF.

The gene calls are TRBV19 and TRBJ1-5; D may be TRBD1 (6 bases). Germline V gives CDR1 LNHDA, CDR2 SQIVND (reference sequence). This CDR3 is built from 16 residues. With 2 bases removed from V and 1 base from J, the gap between germline ends came to 12 bases. The CDR3 DNA follows: TGTGCCAGTAGTATATGGGGGGCGAGGAGCAATCAGCCCCAGCATTTT. It codes for CASSIWGARSNQPQHF.

The chain links TRBV27 to TRBJ2-5; 8 bases map to TRBD1. The J segment lost 3 bases and the V segment lost 6 bases, leaving 3 bases of the junction unmatched. Germline CDR1 and CDR2: MNHEY and SMNVEV (reference sequence). There are 13 residues in the CDR3. CDR3 amino acids: CASSRQGKETQYF. The DNA for the CDR3 is TGTGCCAGCAGCCGACAGGGGAAAGAGACCCAGTACTTC.

This chain links TRBV7-9 with TRBJ1-4; 7 bases agree with TRBD1. This CDR3 spans 15 amino acids. The trim removed 5 bases at V and 8 bases at J, leaving 11 bases unmatched. Per germline, CDR1 SEHNR and CDR2 FQNEAQ (reference sequence). The CDR3 loop is CASSPRQGIQEKLFF. The CDR3 DNA follows: TGTGCCAGCAGCCCCCGACAGGGAATACAAGAAAAACTGTTTTTT.